This TCR beta chain is drawn from a study of spatial heterogeneity in lung cancer. Time point defined: sample taken at primary tumor resection. Patients with untreated early-stage non-small cell lung cancer, numbering around 72, were the donors. The study sequenced unsorted whole RNA from tumor, nontumor lung or frozen PBMC. The CDR3 consists of 15 residues. V lost 5 bases, J lost 9 bases, and 13 bases stayed unmatched. Germline V gene lookup returns CDR1 SGHAT and CDR2 FQNNGV. In this sample, this clonotype is medium-sized. Antigen specificity is unknown. TCRdb reanalysed the 5' RACE reads using MiXCR and keeps one entry per CDR3 protein. This sample has around 20,000 distinct CDR3 sequences, with under 10% found just once. Study-wide results and caveats: Tumor T cells had an estimated coverage that came to roughly 7% for alpha chains and less than 15% for beta chains. One measure, the expanded intratumoral alpha and beta TCR count, tracked tumor mutation counts.

The starting material was lung tumor tissue, obtained at surgery. The sequence was collected from a male donor with early-stage non-small cell lung cancer. The gene calls are TRBV11-2 and TRBJ2-1; 7 bases line up with TRBD2. DNA of the CDR3: TGTGCCAGCAGCCTCAGACTAGCCCAGGGTAGTGAGCAGTTCTTC. Its translation: CASSLRLAQGSEQFF.